A selection of T cell receptor beta chains follows, all from one sample in a study of blood T cell repertoires in COVID-19. Profiling relied on immunoSEQ multiplex PCR, and the TCRdb table lists in-frame clones only, not all of them. The table records under 45,000 clones, 80% to 90% of them present only once. The material sequenced was peripheral blood. These receptors all stem from a human donor in a cohort sampled during active COVID-19. CDR3s include the opening cysteine and the closing phenylalanine or tryptophan. The order of the fields is J gene, V gene, clone size, D gene, CDR3 DNA, CDR3 protein. D genes are given only for firm matches. Size values are once, few and many counts, or a class for expanded clones, and some rows have none.

j_gene: TRBJ1-4; v_gene: TRBV4-2; abundance: NA; d_gene: TRBD1; CDR3nt: TGTGCCAGCAGTCGGACAGGGGATGAAAAACTGTTTTTT; CDR3aa: CASSRTGDEKLFF
j_gene: TRBJ2-7; v_gene: TRBV7-3; abundance: NA; d_gene: TRBD2; CDR3nt: TGTGCCAGCAGCTTAAGTCCTGCGGGGGGCGGTAGATACGAGCAGTACTTC; CDR3aa: CASSLSPAGGGRYEQYF
j_gene: TRBJ1-1; v_gene: TRBV10-3; abundance: NA; d_gene: TRBD1; CDR3nt: TGTGCCATCAGCCTAGACAGGGGCTTGAACACTGAAGCTTTCTTT; CDR3aa: CAISLDRGLNTEAFF
j_gene: TRBJ2-5; v_gene: TRBV28; abundance: once; d_gene: NA; CDR3nt: TGTGCCAGCAGCCCCATCACCGGGACACCGAAAGAGACCCAGTACTTC; CDR3aa: CASSPITGTPKETQYF
j_gene: TRBJ1-1; v_gene: TRBV3-1/TRBV3-2; abundance: NA; d_gene: NA; CDR3nt: TGTGCCAGCAGCCCCCAGACAGAGAACACTGAAGCTTTCTTT; CDR3aa: CASSPQTENTEAFF
j_gene: TRBJ1-1; v_gene: TRBV7-3; abundance: NA; d_gene: NA; CDR3nt: TGTGCCAGCAGCTTAGGAGGGCGAGGTGAAGCTTTCTTT; CDR3aa: CASSLGGRGEAFF
j_gene: TRBJ1-5; v_gene: TRBV12-3/TRBV12-4; abundance: NA; d_gene: NA; CDR3nt: TGTGCCAGCAGCCCAATCGAGGGTCAGCCCCAGCATTTT; CDR3aa: CASSPIEGQPQHF
j_gene: TRBJ2-3; v_gene: TRBV19; abundance: few; d_gene: NA; CDR3nt: TGTGCCAGTAGTATTGCGCCGCAGGGGCATTGGGGCACAGATACGCAGTATTTT; CDR3aa: CASSIAPQGHWGTDTQYF
j_gene: TRBJ2-2; v_gene: TRBV4-1; abundance: NA; d_gene: NA; CDR3nt: TGCGCCAGCAGCCAAGATTTCCGGGGGAGAGGGGAGCTGTTTTTT; CDR3aa: CASSQDFRGRGELFF
j_gene: TRBJ2-3; v_gene: TRBV18; abundance: NA; d_gene: NA; CDR3nt: TGTGCCAGCTCAAAAGGGGAAGATACGCAGTATTTT; CDR3aa: CASSKGEDTQYF
j_gene: TRBJ1-4; v_gene: TRBV6-1; abundance: NA; d_gene: TRBD1; CDR3nt: TGTGCCAGCAGTGATTTTGGGACAGGTGGAAAACTGTTTTTT; CDR3aa: CASSDFGTGGKLFF
j_gene: TRBJ1-5; v_gene: TRBV19; abundance: NA; d_gene: TRBD1; CDR3nt: TGTGCCAGTAGTATGAGTGGACAGGGCTATCAGCCCCAGCATTTT; CDR3aa: CASSMSGQGYQPQHF
j_gene: TRBJ2-7; v_gene: TRBV18; abundance: NA; d_gene: NA; CDR3nt: TGTGCCAGCTCACCAGGGCAGGGTTCCTACGAGCAGTACTTC; CDR3aa: CASSPGQGSYEQYF
j_gene: TRBJ1-1; v_gene: TRBV29-1; abundance: NA; d_gene: NA; CDR3nt: TGCAGCGTTTTGCAGGGGAACACTGAAGCTTTCTTT; CDR3aa: CSVLQGNTEAFF
j_gene: TRBJ2-3; v_gene: TRBV5-1; abundance: NA; d_gene: TRBD1; CDR3nt: TGCGCCAGCAGGCCGGTTGGGGGACAGGGGACAGATACGCAGTATTTT; CDR3aa: CASRPVGGQGTDTQYF
j_gene: TRBJ2-5; v_gene: TRBV27; abundance: NA; d_gene: TRBD2; CDR3nt: TGTGCCAGCAGTTTATCATACGGGGGGTTGAGCCGAGAGACCCAGTACTTC; CDR3aa: CASSLSYGGLSRETQYF
j_gene: TRBJ2-3; v_gene: TRBV24-1; abundance: NA; d_gene: TRBD2; CDR3nt: TGTGCCACTGGCTCGGGGGGGGTCGGTGATACGCAGTATTTT; CDR3aa: CATGSGGVGDTQYF
j_gene: TRBJ2-3; v_gene: TRBV30; abundance: NA; d_gene: NA; CDR3nt: TGTGCCTGCCTTGGGGGCGCAGATACGCAGTATTTT; CDR3aa: CACLGGADTQYF
j_gene: TRBJ2-5; v_gene: TRBV2; abundance: NA; d_gene: TRBD1; CDR3nt: TGTGCCAGCAGTGATAGACAGGGGGGGGAGACCCAGTACTTC; CDR3aa: CASSDRQGGETQYF
j_gene: TRBJ1-5; v_gene: TRBV6-1; abundance: few; d_gene: NA; CDR3nt: TGTGCCAGCAGTGACGAGAAGCCCCAGCATTTT; CDR3aa: CASSDEKPQHF
j_gene: TRBJ1-6; v_gene: TRBV5-1; abundance: NA; d_gene: NA; CDR3nt: TGCGCCAGCAGCTTGTCATTTCAGGGTGGAAATTCACCCCTCCACTTT; CDR3aa: CASSLSFQGGNSPLHF
j_gene: TRBJ2-3; v_gene: TRBV12-5; abundance: once; d_gene: NA; CDR3nt: TGTGCTAGTGGACCCGGGCTAGCCACGCAGTATTTT; CDR3aa: CASGPGLATQYF
j_gene: TRBJ2-1; v_gene: TRBV25-1; abundance: NA; d_gene: TRBD2; CDR3nt: TGTGCCGGGGTGAAGACTAGCGGGGTCTACAATGAGCAGTTCTTC; CDR3aa: CAGVKTSGVYNEQFF
j_gene: TRBJ2-1; v_gene: TRBV27; abundance: NA; d_gene: TRBD2; CDR3nt: TGTGCCAGCAAGGTGGGGGGGTCCTACAATGAGCAGTTCTTC; CDR3aa: CASKVGGSYNEQFF
j_gene: TRBJ1-1; v_gene: TRBV7-2; abundance: once; d_gene: NA; CDR3nt: TGTGCCAGCAGCTTAAGTGCGGGCGATGCTTTCTTT; CDR3aa: CASSLSAGDAFF
j_gene: TRBJ1-3; v_gene: TRBV7-9; abundance: NA; d_gene: NA; CDR3nt: TGTGCCAGCAGCTCCGAGGTTGTCTCTGGAAACACCATATATTTT; CDR3aa: CASSSEVVSGNTIYF
j_gene: TRBJ1-2; v_gene: TRBV6-5; abundance: once; d_gene: NA; CDR3nt: TGTGCCAGCAGAATATCGGGACTAAACAATGGCTACACCTTC; CDR3aa: CASRISGLNNGYTF
j_gene: TRBJ2-6; v_gene: TRBV6-1; abundance: once; d_gene: TRBD2; CDR3nt: TGTGCCAGCAGTGGGACGGGAGGGGCATCTGGGGCCAACGTCCTGACTTTC; CDR3aa: CASSGTGGASGANVLTF
j_gene: TRBJ2-3; v_gene: TRBV19; abundance: NA; d_gene: NA; CDR3nt: TGTGCCAGTAAGCGGGCGGGGGCCTTAGGAGATACGCAGTATTTT; CDR3aa: CASKRAGALGDTQYF
j_gene: TRBJ1-5; v_gene: TRBV7-9; abundance: NA; d_gene: TRBD1; CDR3nt: TGTGCCAGCAGCTTAGAGGTTAGACAGGGCTTCAATCAGCCCCAGCATTTT; CDR3aa: CASSLEVRQGFNQPQHF
j_gene: TRBJ1-2; v_gene: TRBV5-4; abundance: NA; d_gene: TRBD1; CDR3nt: TGTGCCAGCAGCTCCGACAGGGTTGACTATGGCTACACCTTC; CDR3aa: CASSSDRVDYGYTF
j_gene: TRBJ2-5; v_gene: TRBV15; abundance: NA; d_gene: NA; CDR3nt: TGTGCCACCAGCAGAGAGAGACAGCAAGAGACCCAGTACTTC; CDR3aa: CATSRERQQETQYF
j_gene: TRBJ1-1; v_gene: TRBV6-5; abundance: NA; d_gene: NA; CDR3nt: TGTGCCAGCAGCCGGGGAACCCCGACCACTGAAGCTTTCTTT; CDR3aa: CASSRGTPTTEAFF
j_gene: TRBJ2-2; v_gene: TRBV11-2; abundance: once; d_gene: TRBD1; CDR3nt: TGTGCCAGCAGCTACCTGGACAGGGTCCCCACCGGGGAGCTGTTTTTT; CDR3aa: CASSYLDRVPTGELFF
j_gene: TRBJ2-5; v_gene: TRBV18; abundance: NA; d_gene: TRBD1; CDR3nt: TGTGCCAGCTCACGGGACAGACAAGAGACCCAGTACTTC; CDR3aa: CASSRDRQETQYF
j_gene: TRBJ1-5; v_gene: TRBV5-1; abundance: once; d_gene: TRBD1; CDR3nt: TGCGCCAGCAGCCTCGGACAGGCTAATCAGCCCCAGCATTTT; CDR3aa: CASSLGQANQPQHF
j_gene: TRBJ1-5; v_gene: TRBV29-1; abundance: NA; d_gene: TRBD1; CDR3nt: TGCAGCGTGGGGACAGGGGGTTTGGATCAGCCCCAGCATTTT; CDR3aa: CSVGTGGLDQPQHF
j_gene: TRBJ1-4; v_gene: TRBV27; abundance: NA; d_gene: TRBD1; CDR3nt: TGTGCCAGCAGTTCACGACAGGGGAAAGAGGGTGAAAAACTGTTTTTT; CDR3aa: CASSSRQGKEGEKLFF
j_gene: TRBJ2-1; v_gene: TRBV7-6; abundance: once; d_gene: NA; CDR3nt: TGTGCCAGCAGCTTAGGTTCCGGAGGCTCCTACAATGAGCAGTTCTTC; CDR3aa: CASSLGSGGSYNEQFF
j_gene: TRBJ2-2; v_gene: TRBV6-2/TRBV6-3; abundance: NA; d_gene: TRBD2; CDR3nt: TGTGCCAGCAGTAGACTAGCGGGGAACGGGGAGCTGTTTTTT; CDR3aa: CASSRLAGNGELFF
j_gene: TRBJ1-3; v_gene: TRBV7-9; abundance: few; d_gene: NA; CDR3nt: TGTGCCAGCAGCTTAGTAGGGGTCGGTGGAAACACCATATATTTT; CDR3aa: CASSLVGVGGNTIYF
j_gene: TRBJ2-5; v_gene: TRBV4-1; abundance: NA; d_gene: NA; CDR3nt: TGCGCCAGCAGCCAAGACCCGGGTCGTCTGGAGACCCAGTACTTC; CDR3aa: CASSQDPGRLETQYF
j_gene: TRBJ2-7; v_gene: TRBV7-8; abundance: NA; d_gene: TRBD2; CDR3nt: TGTGCCAGCAGCTTAGCCCTTCCGGGGGGGGGTCCTCACGAGCAGTACTTC; CDR3aa: CASSLALPGGGPHEQYF
j_gene: TRBJ1-2; v_gene: TRBV19; abundance: NA; d_gene: NA; CDR3nt: TGTGCCAGTAGTAACCGGGTAGAGGGCTACACCTTC; CDR3aa: CASSNRVEGYTF
j_gene: TRBJ2-7; v_gene: TRBV30; abundance: NA; d_gene: NA; CDR3nt: TGTGCCTGGAACGTAGGGGGAAACCTAATCTACGAGCAGTACTTC; CDR3aa: CAWNVGGNLIYEQYF
j_gene: TRBJ2-2; v_gene: TRBV27; abundance: NA; d_gene: NA; CDR3nt: TGTGCCAGCAGTTTGACTACCCTGAACACCGGGGAGCTGTTTTTT; CDR3aa: CASSLTTLNTGELFF
j_gene: TRBJ2-7; v_gene: TRBV9; abundance: NA; d_gene: TRBD2; CDR3nt: TGTGCCAGCAGCGTAGCTAAAGCGGGGGCCGAGCAGTACTTC; CDR3aa: CASSVAKAGAEQYF
j_gene: TRBJ2-7; v_gene: TRBV11-1; abundance: NA; d_gene: NA; CDR3nt: TGTGCCAGCAGCCCGCTATCACGGAGTTCCTACGAGCAGTACTTC; CDR3aa: CASSPLSRSSYEQYF
j_gene: TRBJ1-2; v_gene: TRBV4-2; abundance: NA; d_gene: NA; CDR3nt: TGTGCCAGCAGCCCCGGCGACAGGAACTATGGCTACACCTTC; CDR3aa: CASSPGDRNYGYTF
j_gene: TRBJ1-1; v_gene: TRBV2; abundance: NA; d_gene: TRBD1; CDR3nt: TGTGCCAGCAGAGAACAGGGGGAGGTGAACACTGAAGCTTTCTTT; CDR3aa: CASREQGEVNTEAFF
j_gene: TRBJ2-1; v_gene: TRBV5-1; abundance: NA; d_gene: TRBD1; CDR3nt: TGCGCCAGCAGCTTGGGGGACAGGGGCTACAATGAGCAGTTCTTC; CDR3aa: CASSLGDRGYNEQFF
j_gene: TRBJ1-2; v_gene: TRBV19; abundance: NA; d_gene: NA; CDR3nt: TGTGCCAGTAGTATAGTTGGGCGGGTGAACTATGGCTACACCTTC; CDR3aa: CASSIVGRVNYGYTF
j_gene: TRBJ2-7; v_gene: TRBV25-1; abundance: NA; d_gene: TRBD1; CDR3nt: TGTGCCAGCAGTGGTGGACAGGGTTTAAAGCAGTACTTC; CDR3aa: CASSGGQGLKQYF
j_gene: TRBJ1-4; v_gene: TRBV7-6; abundance: NA; d_gene: NA; CDR3nt: TGTGCCAGCAGTACCGGGACTCGGGCTAATGAAAAACTGTTTTTT; CDR3aa: CASSTGTRANEKLFF
j_gene: TRBJ2-2; v_gene: TRBV5-1; abundance: once; d_gene: NA; CDR3nt: TGCGCCAGCAGCTTACAATTTATTAAGAACACCGGGGAGCTGTTTTTT; CDR3aa: CASSLQFIKNTGELFF
j_gene: TRBJ2-1; v_gene: TRBV12-5; abundance: many; d_gene: TRBD2; CDR3nt: TGTGCTAGTGGTTTGAATAGCGGGGACAATGAGCAGTTCTTC; CDR3aa: CASGLNSGDNEQFF